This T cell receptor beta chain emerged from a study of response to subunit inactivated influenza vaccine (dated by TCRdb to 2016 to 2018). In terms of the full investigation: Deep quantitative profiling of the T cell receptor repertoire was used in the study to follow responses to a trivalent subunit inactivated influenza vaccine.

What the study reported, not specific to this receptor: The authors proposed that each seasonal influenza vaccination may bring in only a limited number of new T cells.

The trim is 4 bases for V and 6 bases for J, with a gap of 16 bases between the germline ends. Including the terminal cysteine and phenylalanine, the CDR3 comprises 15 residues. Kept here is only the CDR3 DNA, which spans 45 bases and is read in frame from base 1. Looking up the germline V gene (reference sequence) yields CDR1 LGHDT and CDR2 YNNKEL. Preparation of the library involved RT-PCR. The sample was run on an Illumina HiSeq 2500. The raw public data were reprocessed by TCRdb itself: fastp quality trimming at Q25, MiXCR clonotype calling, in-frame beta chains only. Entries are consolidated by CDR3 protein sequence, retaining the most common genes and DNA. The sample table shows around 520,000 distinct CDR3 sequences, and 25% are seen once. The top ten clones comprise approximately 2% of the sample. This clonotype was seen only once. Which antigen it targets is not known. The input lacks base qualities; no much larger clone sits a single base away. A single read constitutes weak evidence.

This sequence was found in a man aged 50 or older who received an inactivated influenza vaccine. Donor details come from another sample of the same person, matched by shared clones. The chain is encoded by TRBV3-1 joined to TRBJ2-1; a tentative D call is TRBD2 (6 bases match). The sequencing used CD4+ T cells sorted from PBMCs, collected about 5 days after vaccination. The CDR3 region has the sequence CASSPSSGVSNEQFF. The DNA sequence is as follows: TGTGCCAGCAGCCCAAGTTCGGGGGTGAGCAATGAGCAGTTCTTC.